The 14 T cell receptor beta chains below were found in one sample sequenced in a study of cytomegalovirus exposure and HLA in healthy donors. PCR amplification relied on 60 Vbeta primers (plus 13 Jbeta primers). Sequenced by immunoSEQ multiplex PCR; TCRdb stores in-frame clones only, minus some. The top ten hold more than 0.95% of the sample, which has 120,000 to 150,000 clones, around 79% seen once. Sequencing used PBMCs. The receptor source for this set is a man younger than 35 in good health and CMV-seronegative.

Only a few counts were recorded for this clone. CDR3 DNA: TGTGCCAGCAGGTCGAACAGTGCAACTAATGAAAAACTGTTTTTT. It encodes CASRSNSATNEKLFF. The chain recombines TRBV6-5 with TRBJ1-4, with unresolved D. V was cut by 6 bases and J by 0 bases, with 11 bases left in between. The CDR3 runs 15 residues. The germline CDR1 and CDR2 sequences are MNHEY and SVGAGI.

The gene calls are TRBV27 and TRBJ1-1; weak D call: TRBD1 (6 bases). The CDR3 length is 16 residues. Germline V gene sequence: CDR1 MNHEY, CDR2 SMNVEV (reference sequence). Trimming pared 2 bases from V and 4 bases from J, leaving 17 bases between. The CDR3: CASSLRSGGRGTEAFF. CDR3 bases: TGTGCCAGCAGTTTAAGGTCCGGGGGGCGCGGCACTGAAGCTTTCTTT.

The chain has TRBV6-1 and TRBJ2-6, with a tentative D call TRBD1 (6 bases). The CDR3 covers 16 residues. V shed 2 bases and J shed 0 bases, with 8 bases lying between them. Germline CDR1 and CDR2: MNHNS and SASEGT. CDR3 in DNA: TGTGCCAGCAGTGAAATGGGGGCCTCTGGGGCCAACGTCCTGACTTTC. It is translated as CASSEMGASGANVLTF.

The rearrangement joins TRBV4-2 to TRBJ2-2, with D perhaps TRBD2 (7 bases). The CDR3 totals 18 residues. Trimming removed 3 bases from V and 0 bases from J, with 17 bases in between. Looked up from germline, CDR1 is LGHNA and CDR2 is YNFKEQ. The CDR3 sequence: CASSQEQGGLANTGELFF. DNA for the CDR3: TGTGCCAGCAGCCAGGAACAGGGAGGGCTTGCGAACACCGGGGAGCTGTTTTTT.

The genes are TRBV9 and TRBJ2-3; 9 nucleotides match TRBD2. Germline CDR1 reads SGDLS; CDR2 reads YYNGEE. The CDR3 consists of 16 residues. J gave up 0 bases and V 4 bases, and 6 bases lay outside the gene matches. The CDR3 loop reads CASSWRGGTSTDTQYF. The CDR3 coding sequence is TGTGCCAGCAGCTGGCGGGGGGGTACTAGCACAGATACGCAGTATTTT.

The V and J genes are TRBV2 and TRBJ2-7, with TRBD1 identical over 8 bases. Germline trimming cut 6 bases from V and 2 bases from J; bases unmatched to any gene: 9. This CDR3 is built from 15 residues. Looked up from germline, CDR1 is SNHLY and CDR2 is FYNNEI. CDR3 protein: CASRLWDRQAYEQYF. Written as DNA, the CDR3 is TGTGCCAGCAGACTATGGGACAGGCAAGCCTACGAGCAGTACTTC. The complete variable domain, with remaining parts taken from reference TRBV2 and TRBJ2-7, reads EPEVTQTPSHQVTQMGQEVILRCVPISNHLYFYWYRQILGQKVEFLVSFYNNEISEKSEIFDDQFSVERPDGSNFTLKIRSTKLEDSAMYFCASRLWDRQAYEQYFGPGTRLTVT.

V gene TRBV15 combines with J gene TRBJ1-5; 7 positions match TRBD1. Germline V gives CDR1 LNHNV, CDR2 YYDKDF (reference sequence). CDR3 size: 15 residues. J was trimmed by 3 bases and V by 3 bases; bases with no gene match: 5. The CDR3, as DNA: TGTGCCACCAGCAGTAACAGGGGTGTCAATCAGCCCCAGCATTTT. It yields the protein CATSSNRGVNQPQHF.

The rearrangement joins TRBV6-5 to TRBJ1-1; D remains ambiguous. The germline V and J ends were trimmed by 5 bases and 1 base, with 11 bases remaining between them. CDR3 size: 14 residues. Germline lookup yields CDR1 MNHEY and CDR2 SVGAGI. The CDR3 sequence is CASSPSSGNTEAFF. Written as DNA, the CDR3 is TGTGCCAGCAGTCCCTCAAGCGGGAACACTGAAGCTTTCTTT.

This clone appeared a single time. The V gene is TRBV29-1, the J gene TRBJ2-1; TRBD2 matches at 7 bases. This CDR3 contains 13 residues. CDR1 and CDR2 (germline): SQVTM, ANQGSEA. V was pared by 7 bases and J by 6 bases, with 9 bases of the junction left unmatched. CDR3 nucleotides: TGCAGCGGGGGGGGGAATGGGGTCAATGAGCAGTTCTTC. Translation: CSGGGNGVNEQFF.

The chain employs TRBV4-1 and TRBJ2-1; D unresolved. The CDR3 has 15 amino acids. Trimming left V 0 bases short and J 7 bases short, with 13 bases between. CDR1 and CDR2 (germline): MGHRA, YSYEKL. The CDR3 coding sequence is TGCGCCAGCAGCCAAGATATCGCAGATCTGAATGAGCAGTTCTTC. Translated, it gives CASSQDIADLNEQFF.

This chain joins TRBV6-5 and TRBJ1-1, with D unresolved. V lost 3 bases, J lost 0 bases, and 8 bases lay in between. The CDR3 covers 14 residues. CDR1 MNHEY and CDR2 SVGAGI come from the germline V gene. CDR3 loop: CASSYAGLNTEAFF. The CDR3 coding sequence is TGTGCCAGCAGTTATGCAGGTCTGAACACTGAAGCTTTCTTT.

The chain has TRBV7-2 and TRBJ2-7, with 9 bases aligning to TRBD1. This CDR3 is 16 amino acids long. J gave up 1 base and V 1 base, and 5 bases lay outside the gene matches. Germline V gene lookup returns CDR1 SGHTA and CDR2 FQGNSA. CDR3 in amino acids: CASSLGGTGRSYEQYF. CDR3 bases: TGTGCCAGCAGCTTAGGGGGGACAGGGAGGTCCTACGAGCAGTACTTC.

The chain joins TRBV4-1 to TRBJ2-7, with a weak D call TRBD1 (5 bases). V shed 0 bases and J shed 3 bases, with 9 bases lying between them. The CDR3 length is 14 residues. The germline gives CDR1 MGHRA, CDR2 YSYEKL. The CDR3: CASSQEQDVYEQYF. CDR3 DNA: TGCGCCAGCAGCCAAGAACAGGACGTCTACGAGCAGTACTTC.

This clone was seen a single time. This sequence joins TRBV4-3 and TRBJ2-5; possibly TRBD2 for D (6 bases). The assigned J gene may be wrong: the sequence end matches TRBJ2-7 better. Germline values: CDR1 LGHNA, CDR2 YSLEER. CDR3 size: 15 residues. The CDR3 region has the DNA TGCGCCAGCAGCCAAGATTCCGGGGGTCCCTACGAGCAGTACTTC. This sequence encodes CASSQDSGGPYEQYF.